This T cell receptor beta chain appears in the sequencing data of a study of cytomegalovirus exposure and HLA in healthy donors. Overall study findings and caveats: CMV antigen specificity of three CMV-associated chains was confirmed in vitro.

Donors were nominally healthy when sampled, though unrecorded immune exposures were likely. Unrecorded for this donor was the CMV serostatus. In germline, CDR1 is SEHNR, CDR2 FQNEAQ (reference sequence). Trimming removed 5 bases from V and 4 bases from J, with 12 bases in between. The CDR3 has 15 residues. The primer mix had 60 Vbeta and 13 Jbeta primers. Only in-frame clones appear in the TCRdb table, and some are missing; sequencing was by immunoSEQ multiplex PCR. The data contain about 130,000 clones, 80% to 85% of them seen just once; the ten biggest clones take up approximately 1%. A word on this clone: Its antigen remains unidentified.

Sequenced sample: PBMCs. V usage is TRBV7-9 and J usage is TRBJ1-6, with D maybe TRBD1 (6 bases). This clonotype was obtained from a human donor in good health. CDR3 residues: CASSPLDSYNSPLHF. As DNA, the CDR3 is TGTGCCAGCAGCCCATTGGACAGTTATAATTCACCCCTCCACTTT.